The sequence of this T cell receptor (beta chain) was determined in a study of T cells after yellow fever vaccination. Turning to the study itself: Four memory subsets, EM, EMRA, CM and Tscm, were sorted by CD3, CD45RA, CCR7, CD95.

MiXCR, run by TCRdb on the 5' RACE reads, gives a single entry per CDR3 protein. The sample holds tens of thousands of distinct CDR3 sequences, roughly a tenth seen once. Unmatched junction bases numbered 9, after V lost 5 bases and J lost 7 bases. The CDR3 has 14 amino acids. Germline V gene lookup returns CDR1 SGHVS and CDR2 FQNEAQ. This clonotype was counted many times. The chain carries TRBV7-8 and TRBJ2-3; 7 nucleotides line up with TRBD1. The starting material was PBMCs, either bulk or a sorted T-cell subset (CD4+, CD8+, memory, or dextramer-sorted; not recorded which), obtained around 15 days after the first yellow fever vaccination. The receptor was isolated from a man between 18 and 29 years old who received the YFV17D yellow fever vaccine. The CDR3 loop is CASSPREGAYTQYF. The CDR3 DNA reads TGTGCCAGCAGCCCTCGTGAGGGGGCGTATACGCAGTATTTT.